This TCR beta chain comes out of a study of T cells after yellow fever vaccination. The germline gives CDR1 LGHNA, CDR2 YSLEER. This CDR3 spans 14 amino acids. V lost 4 bases, J lost 5 bases, and 11 bases lay in between. Study outcomes and limitations: Post-booster repertoires again held most primary-vaccination clones (roughly 96% CD4, roughly 88% CD8).

This clonotype appeared many times. Its antigen remains unknown. TCRdb independently ran MiXCR on the 5' RACE reads; one entry per CDR3 protein. The sample holds about 58,000 distinct CDR3 sequences, about 6.6% seen once. The source is a man aged 18 to 30 who received the YFV17D yellow fever vaccine. The rearrangement links TRBV4-3 to TRBJ2-2; D might be TRBD2 (6 bases). The sequencing here drew on CD8+ T cells sorted from PBMCs, taken on the day of the first yellow fever vaccination. The CDR3 DNA reads TGCGCCAGCAGCCTAGCTGGGGGGACCGGGGAGCTGTTTTTT. It codes for CASSLAGGTGELFF.